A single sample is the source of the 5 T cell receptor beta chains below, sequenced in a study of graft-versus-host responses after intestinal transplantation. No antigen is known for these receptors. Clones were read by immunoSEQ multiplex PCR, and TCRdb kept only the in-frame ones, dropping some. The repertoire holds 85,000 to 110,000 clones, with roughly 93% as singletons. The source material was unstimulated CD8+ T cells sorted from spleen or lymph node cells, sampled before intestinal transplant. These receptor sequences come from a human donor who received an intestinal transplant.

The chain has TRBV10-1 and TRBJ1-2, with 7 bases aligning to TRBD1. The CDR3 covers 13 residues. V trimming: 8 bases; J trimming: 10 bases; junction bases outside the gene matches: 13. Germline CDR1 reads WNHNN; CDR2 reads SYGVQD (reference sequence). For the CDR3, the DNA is TGCGCCAGCGGCTCCGGACAGGCCGGGGACTACACCTTC. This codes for CASGSGQAGDYTF.

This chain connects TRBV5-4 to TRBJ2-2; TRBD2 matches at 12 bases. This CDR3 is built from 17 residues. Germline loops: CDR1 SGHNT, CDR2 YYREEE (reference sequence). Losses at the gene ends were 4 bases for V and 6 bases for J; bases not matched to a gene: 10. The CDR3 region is CASSPNPASGGAGELFF. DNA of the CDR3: TGTGCCAGCAGCCCCAATCCGGCTAGCGGGGGGGCCGGGGAGCTGTTTTTT.

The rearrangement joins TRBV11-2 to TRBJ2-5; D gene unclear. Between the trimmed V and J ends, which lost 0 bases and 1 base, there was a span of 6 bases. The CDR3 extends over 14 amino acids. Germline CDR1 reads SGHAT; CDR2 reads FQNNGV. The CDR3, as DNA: TGTGCCAGCAGCTTAGAGGTGTTCCAAGAGACCCAGTACTTC. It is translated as CASSLEVFQETQYF.

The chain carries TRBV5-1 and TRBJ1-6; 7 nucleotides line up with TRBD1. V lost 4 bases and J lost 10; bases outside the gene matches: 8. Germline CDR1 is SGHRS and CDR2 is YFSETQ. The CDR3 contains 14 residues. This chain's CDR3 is CASSEEQGRSPLHF. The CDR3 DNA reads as TGCGCCAGCAGCGAAGAACAGGGGCGGTCACCCCTCCACTTT.

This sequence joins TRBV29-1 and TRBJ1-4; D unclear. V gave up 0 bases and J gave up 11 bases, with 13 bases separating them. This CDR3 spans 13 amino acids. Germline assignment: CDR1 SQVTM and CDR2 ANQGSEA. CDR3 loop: CSVEEPYFGKLFF. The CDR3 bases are TGCAGCGTTGAAGAGCCTTACTTTGGCAAACTGTTTTTT.